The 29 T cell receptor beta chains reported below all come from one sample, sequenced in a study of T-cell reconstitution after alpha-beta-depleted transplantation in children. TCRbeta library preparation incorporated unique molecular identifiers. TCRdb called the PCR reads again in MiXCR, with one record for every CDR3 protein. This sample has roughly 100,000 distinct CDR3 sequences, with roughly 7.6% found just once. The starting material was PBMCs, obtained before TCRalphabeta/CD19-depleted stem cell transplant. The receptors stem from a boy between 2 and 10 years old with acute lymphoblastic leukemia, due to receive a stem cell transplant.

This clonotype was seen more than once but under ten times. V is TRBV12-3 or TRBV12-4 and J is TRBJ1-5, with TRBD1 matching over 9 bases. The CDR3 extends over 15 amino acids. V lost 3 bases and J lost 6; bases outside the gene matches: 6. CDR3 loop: CASSFTGTGSQPQHF. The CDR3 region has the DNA TGTGCCAGCAGTTTTACCGGGACAGGGAGTCAGCCCCAGCATTTT.

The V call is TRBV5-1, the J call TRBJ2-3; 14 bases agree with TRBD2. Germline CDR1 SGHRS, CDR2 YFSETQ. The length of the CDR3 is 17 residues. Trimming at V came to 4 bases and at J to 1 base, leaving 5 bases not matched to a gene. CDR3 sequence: CASSLWTSGGRTDTQYF. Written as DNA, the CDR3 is TGCGCCAGCAGCCTCTGGACTAGCGGGGGGCGCACAGATACGCAGTATTTT.

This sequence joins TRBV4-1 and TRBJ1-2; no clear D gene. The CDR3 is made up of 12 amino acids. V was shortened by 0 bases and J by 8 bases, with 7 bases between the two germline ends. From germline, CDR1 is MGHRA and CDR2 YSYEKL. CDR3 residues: CASSQDGFGYTF. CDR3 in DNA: TGCGCCAGCAGCCAAGATGGCTTCGGCTACACCTTC.

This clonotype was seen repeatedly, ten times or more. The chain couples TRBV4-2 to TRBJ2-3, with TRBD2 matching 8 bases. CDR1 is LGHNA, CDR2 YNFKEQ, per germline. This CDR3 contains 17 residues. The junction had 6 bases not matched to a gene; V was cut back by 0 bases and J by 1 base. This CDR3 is CASSQDPTAGGTDTQYF. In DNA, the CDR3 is TGTGCCAGCAGCCAAGATCCCACAGCGGGAGGCACAGATACGCAGTATTTT.

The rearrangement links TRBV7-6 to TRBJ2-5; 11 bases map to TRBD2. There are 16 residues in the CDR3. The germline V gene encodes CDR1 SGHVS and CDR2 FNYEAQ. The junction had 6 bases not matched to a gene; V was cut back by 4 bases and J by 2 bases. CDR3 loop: CASSSELAGVQETQYF. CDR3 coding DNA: TGTGCCAGCAGCTCGGAACTAGCGGGGGTTCAAGAGACCCAGTACTTC.

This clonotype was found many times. CDR3 in DNA: TGTGCCAGCAGCCAAGATCGGAGAGGCGAGCAGTACTTC. Protein product: CASSQDRRGEQYF. V and J are TRBV3-1 and TRBJ2-7; D remains unclear. This CDR3 has 13 amino acids. The germline V gene encodes CDR1 LGHDT and CDR2 YNNKEL (reference sequence). The germline V and J ends were trimmed by 0 bases and 6 bases, with 9 bases remaining between them.

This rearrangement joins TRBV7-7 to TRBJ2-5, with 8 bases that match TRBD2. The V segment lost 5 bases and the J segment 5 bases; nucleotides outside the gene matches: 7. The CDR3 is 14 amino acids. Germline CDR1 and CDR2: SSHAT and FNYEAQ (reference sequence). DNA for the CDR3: TGTGCCAGCAGCCCCCGGGGGGGGTGGGAGACCCAGTACTTC. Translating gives CASSPRGGWETQYF.

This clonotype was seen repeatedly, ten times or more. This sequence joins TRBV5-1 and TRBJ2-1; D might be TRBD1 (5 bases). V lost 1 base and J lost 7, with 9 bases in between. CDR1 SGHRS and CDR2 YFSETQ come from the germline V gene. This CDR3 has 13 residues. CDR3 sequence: CASSLTGLNEQFF. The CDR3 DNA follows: TGCGCCAGCAGCTTGACAGGTTTGAATGAGCAGTTCTTC.

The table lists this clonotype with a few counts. The CDR3 protein is CASSHDRGRNTEAFF. CDR3 DNA: TGTGCCAGCTCACATGACAGGGGGCGGAACACTGAAGCTTTCTTT. This rearrangement joins TRBV18 to TRBJ1-1; 10 bases are a match to TRBD1. Germline assignment: CDR1 KGHSH and CDR2 LQKENI. This CDR3 contains 15 residues. The V segment lost 4 bases and the J segment 1 base; nucleotides outside the gene matches: 3.

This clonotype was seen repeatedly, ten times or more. The DNA of the CDR3 is TGCGCCAGCAGGGCTGGGACAGCTACAGATACGCAGTATTTT. Amino acids: CASRAGTATDTQYF. V gene TRBV10-1 combines with J gene TRBJ2-3; the match to TRBD1 covers 7 bases. The CDR3 has 14 residues. Germline CDR1 WNHNN, CDR2 SYGVQD (reference sequence). V gave up 6 bases and J gave up 3 bases; unmatched junction bases: 6.

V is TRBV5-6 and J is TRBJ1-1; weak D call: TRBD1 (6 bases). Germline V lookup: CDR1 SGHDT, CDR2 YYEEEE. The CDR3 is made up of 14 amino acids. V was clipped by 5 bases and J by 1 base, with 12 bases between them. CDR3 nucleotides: TGTGCCAGCAGACGACAGGAAGGGAACACTGAAGCTTTCTTT. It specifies CASRRQEGNTEAFF.

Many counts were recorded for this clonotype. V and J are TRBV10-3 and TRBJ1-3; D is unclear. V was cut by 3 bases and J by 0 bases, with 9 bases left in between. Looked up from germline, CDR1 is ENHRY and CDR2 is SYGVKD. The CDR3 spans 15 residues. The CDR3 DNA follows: TGTGCCATCAGTGAACGGGGTGTCTCTGGAAACACCATATATTTT. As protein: CAISERGVSGNTIYF.

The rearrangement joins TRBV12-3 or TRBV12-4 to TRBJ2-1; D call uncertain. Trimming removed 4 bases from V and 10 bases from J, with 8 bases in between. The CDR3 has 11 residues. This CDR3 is CASSYGEEQFF. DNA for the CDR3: TGTGCCAGCAGTTATGGAGAGGAGCAGTTCTTC.

The CDR3 loop is CSATVTGTVNTGELFF. CDR3 bases: TGCAGTGCTACAGTAACCGGGACGGTGAACACCGGGGAGCTGTTTTTT. This chain connects TRBV20-1 to TRBJ2-2; D may correspond to TRBD1 or TRBD2 (5 bases each). Per the germline V gene, CDR1 is DFQATT and CDR2 is SNEGSKA (reference sequence). The CDR3 runs to 16 residues. The V gene lost 4 bases and the J gene lost 1 base, with 16 bases spanning the gap.

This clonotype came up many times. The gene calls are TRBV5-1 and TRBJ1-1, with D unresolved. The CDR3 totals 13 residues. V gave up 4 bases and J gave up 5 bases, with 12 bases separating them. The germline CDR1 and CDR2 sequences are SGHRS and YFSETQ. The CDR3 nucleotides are TGCGCCAGCAGCCTTGGACCGGGTACTGAAGCTTTCTTT. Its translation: CASSLGPGTEAFF.

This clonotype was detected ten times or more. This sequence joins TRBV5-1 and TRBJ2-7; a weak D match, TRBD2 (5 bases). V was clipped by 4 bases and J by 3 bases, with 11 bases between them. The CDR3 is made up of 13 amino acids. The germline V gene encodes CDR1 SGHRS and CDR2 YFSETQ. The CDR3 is CASSTDGVYEQYF. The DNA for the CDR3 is TGCGCCAGCAGCACCGACGGGGTCTACGAGCAGTACTTC.

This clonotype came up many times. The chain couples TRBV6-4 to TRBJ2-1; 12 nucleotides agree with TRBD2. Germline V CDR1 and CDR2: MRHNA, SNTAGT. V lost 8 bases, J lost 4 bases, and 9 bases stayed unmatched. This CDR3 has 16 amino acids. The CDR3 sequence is CASQSETSGGYNEQFF. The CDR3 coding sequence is TGTGCCAGCCAAAGCGAAACTAGCGGGGGGTACAATGAGCAGTTCTTC.

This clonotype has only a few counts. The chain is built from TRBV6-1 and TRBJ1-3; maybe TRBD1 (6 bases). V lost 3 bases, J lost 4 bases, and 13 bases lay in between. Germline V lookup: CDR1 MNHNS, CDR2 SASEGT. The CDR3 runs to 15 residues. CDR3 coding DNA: TGTGCCAGCAGTGACACCGCAGGGGTCGGAAACACCATATATTTT. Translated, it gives CASSDTAGVGNTIYF.

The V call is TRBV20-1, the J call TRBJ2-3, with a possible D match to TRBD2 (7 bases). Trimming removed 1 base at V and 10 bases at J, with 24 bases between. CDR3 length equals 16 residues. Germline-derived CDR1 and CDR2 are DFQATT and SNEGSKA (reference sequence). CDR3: CSARVGGGVSSGSQYF. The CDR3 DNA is TGCAGTGCTAGAGTGGGGGGGGGCGTTTCAAGTGGATCGCAGTATTTT.

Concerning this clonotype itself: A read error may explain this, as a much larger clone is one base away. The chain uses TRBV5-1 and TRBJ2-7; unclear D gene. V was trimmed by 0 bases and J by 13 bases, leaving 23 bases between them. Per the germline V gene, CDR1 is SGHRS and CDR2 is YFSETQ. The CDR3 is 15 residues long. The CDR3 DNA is TGCGCCAGCAGCTTGGTAGTCAGTGATCCTACGAGCAGATACTTC. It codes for CASSLVVSDPTSRYF.

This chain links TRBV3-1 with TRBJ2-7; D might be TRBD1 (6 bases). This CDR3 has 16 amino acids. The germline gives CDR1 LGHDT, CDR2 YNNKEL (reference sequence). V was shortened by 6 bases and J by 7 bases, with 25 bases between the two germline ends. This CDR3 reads CASSPMGQRASREQYF. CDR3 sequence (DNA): TGTGCCAGCAGTCCTATGGGACAACGGGCCTCTCGTGAGCAGTACTTC.

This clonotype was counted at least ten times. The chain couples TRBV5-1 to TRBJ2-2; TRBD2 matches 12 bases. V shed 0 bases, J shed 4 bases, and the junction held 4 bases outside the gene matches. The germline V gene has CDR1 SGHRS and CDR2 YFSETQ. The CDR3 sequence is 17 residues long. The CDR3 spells CASSLAWTSGATGELFF. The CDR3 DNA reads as TGCGCCAGCAGCTTGGCCTGGACTAGCGGGGCCACCGGGGAGCTGTTTTTT.

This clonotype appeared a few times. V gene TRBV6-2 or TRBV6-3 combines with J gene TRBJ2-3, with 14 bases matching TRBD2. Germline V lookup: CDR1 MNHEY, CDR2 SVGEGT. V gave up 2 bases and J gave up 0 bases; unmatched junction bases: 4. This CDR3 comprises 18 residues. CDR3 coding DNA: TGTGCCAGCAGTTACGGGACTAGCGGGGGCACTAGCACAGATACGCAGTATTTT. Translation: CASSYGTSGGTSTDTQYF.

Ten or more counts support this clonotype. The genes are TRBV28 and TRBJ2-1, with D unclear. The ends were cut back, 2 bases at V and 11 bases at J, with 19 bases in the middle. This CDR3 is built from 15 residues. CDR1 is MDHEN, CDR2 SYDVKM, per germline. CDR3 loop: CASSLNSGGPTQQFF. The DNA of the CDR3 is TGTGCCAGCAGTTTAAATTCGGGCGGACCCACCCAGCAGTTCTTC.

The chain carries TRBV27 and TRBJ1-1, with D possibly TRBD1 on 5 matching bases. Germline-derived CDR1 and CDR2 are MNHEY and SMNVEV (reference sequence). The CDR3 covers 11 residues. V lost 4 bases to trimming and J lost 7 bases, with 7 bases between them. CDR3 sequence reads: CASSWGSEAFF. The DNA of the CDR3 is TGTGCCAGCAGTTGGGGCAGTGAAGCTTTCTTT.

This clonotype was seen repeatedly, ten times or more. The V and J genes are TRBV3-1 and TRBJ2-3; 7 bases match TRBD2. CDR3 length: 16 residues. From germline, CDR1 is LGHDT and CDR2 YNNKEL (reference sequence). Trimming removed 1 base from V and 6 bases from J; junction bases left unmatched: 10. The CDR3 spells CASSQVSRGSRDTQYF. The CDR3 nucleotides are TGTGCCAGCAGCCAAGTTTCGCGGGGGAGCCGCGATACGCAGTATTTT.

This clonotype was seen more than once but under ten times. The CDR3 reads CSANRGSEGYTF. The DNA of the CDR3 is TGCAGTGCTAATAGGGGTTCGGAAGGCTACACCTTC. The chain recombines TRBV20-1 with TRBJ1-2, with D possibly TRBD1 on 5 matching bases. The V end was cut by 4 bases, the J end by 8 bases, with 14 bases between. This CDR3 contains 12 residues. Germline V CDR1 and CDR2: DFQATT, SNEGSKA (reference sequence).

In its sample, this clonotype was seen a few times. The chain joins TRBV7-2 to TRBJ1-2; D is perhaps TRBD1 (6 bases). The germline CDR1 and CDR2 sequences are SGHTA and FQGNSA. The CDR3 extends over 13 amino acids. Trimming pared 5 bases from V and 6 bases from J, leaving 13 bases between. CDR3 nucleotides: TGTGCCAGCAGCCGGCGGGGGGCTGATGGCTACACCTTC. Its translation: CASSRRGADGYTF.

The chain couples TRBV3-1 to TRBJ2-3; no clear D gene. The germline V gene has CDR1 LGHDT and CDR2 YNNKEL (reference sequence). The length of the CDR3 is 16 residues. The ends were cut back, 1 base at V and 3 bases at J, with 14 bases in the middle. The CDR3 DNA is TGTGCCAGCAGCCAAGGAGGCGTCTGGCAAACAGATACGCAGTATTTT. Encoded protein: CASSQGGVWQTDTQYF.